This TCR beta chain was identified in a study of blood T cell repertoires in COVID-19. Across the whole study: Material from acute and convalescent COVID-19 was sourced from the United States, Italy and Spain.

Individuals in the exposed group had encountered a COVID-19 case within 2 weeks preceding study entry. The table came from immunoSEQ multiplex PCR; TCRdb's copy has only in-frame clones and leaves some out. The repertoire consists of over 200,000 clones, with about 86% occurring once and the leading ten covering around 4.5%. The CDR3 spans 14 residues. Germline V gene sequence: CDR1 MNHEY, CDR2 SMNVEV (reference sequence). The V end was cut by 6 bases, the J end by 0 bases, with 6 bases between. This chain connects TRBV27 to TRBJ1-6; the D gene is possibly TRBD1 (5 bases). This sequence was found in a woman aged 30 to 39 who had been exposed to COVID-19. Sequenced sample: PBMCs or T cells enriched from blood (not recorded which). CDR3 nucleotides: TGTGCCAGCAGAGGGGACTCCTATAATTCACCCCTCCACTTT. Translating gives CASRGDSYNSPLHF.